A single sample is the source of the 32 T cell receptor beta chains below, sequenced in a study of T cells in women clearing cervical HPV infection. Assay: immunoSEQ multiplex PCR; the TCRdb copy retains only in-frame clones and omits some. The sample data list 15,000 to 20,000 clones. The sample consisted of blood buffy coat. The source of these receptors is a woman aged 18 to 75 with a cervical HPV16 infection that either progressed to CIN3+ or cleared (not recorded which).

For this clone: Coverage ceases 3 residues before the CDR3 finishes, and the germline J gene fills in the end. The chain carries TRBV20-1 and TRBJ2-5; TRBD2 matches at 12 bases. Trimming cost V 7 bases and J 4 bases; bases outside gene matches: 10. Looked up from germline, CDR1 is DFQATT and CDR2 is SNEGSKA (reference sequence). This CDR3 contains 15 residues. The CDR3 DNA, read in part, is TGCAGTGTTCTAACGACTAGCGGGGGAAGAGAGACC. Encoded protein: CSVLTTSGGRET. The entire CDR3 is CSVLTTSGGRETQYF.

Concerning this clone: Read coverage stops 3 residues before the CDR3 terminus; the germline J gene supplies the remainder. The V call is TRBV19, the J call TRBJ2-1; unclear D gene. The CDR3 totals 14 residues. Germline V gene lookup returns CDR1 LNHDA and CDR2 SQIVND (reference sequence). The V and J ends lost 7 bases and 3 bases respectively, with 13 bases between them. The covered CDR3 bases are TGTGCCAGTACGCCGACTGCGGTCTACAATGAG. It yields the protein CASTPTAVYNE. The whole CDR3 protein is CASTPTAVYNEQFF.

As concerns this clone: The read is 3 residues too short to cover the CDR3 end, so that end is filled in from the germline J gene. The chain employs TRBV19 and TRBJ1-6; TRBD1 is a possible D gene (5 bases). Germline CDR1 is LNHDA and CDR2 is SQIVND (reference sequence). The CDR3 totals 14 residues. Trimming removed 6 bases at V and 10 bases at J, with 16 bases between. CDR3 sequence reads: CASSEGWAASPLHF. CDR3 bases read: TGTGCCAGTAGCGAGGGGTGGGCGGCATCACCC.

Of note for this clone: The read comes to an end 3 residues before the CDR3 does, leaving the germline J gene to fill in the end. V gene TRBV19 combines with J gene TRBJ1-5; D is unclear. The ends were cut back, 7 bases at V and 4 bases at J, with 17 bases in the middle. The CDR3 consists of 15 residues. Looked up from germline, CDR1 is LNHDA and CDR2 is SQIVND (reference sequence). The CDR3 loop reads CASIESIRGNQPQHF. CDR3 bases read: TGTGCCAGTATAGAGAGTATCCGGGGAAATCAGCCC.

Notes on this clone: The missing CDR3 end, 3 residues past where the read stops, is filled in from the germline J gene. V gene TRBV20-1 combines with J gene TRBJ2-3; 9 bases map to TRBD2. CDR1 and CDR2 (germline): DFQATT, SNEGSKA (reference sequence). This CDR3 has 15 amino acids. V shed 4 bases, J shed 3 bases, and the junction held 8 bases outside the gene matches. The part of the CDR3 DNA that was read is TGCAGTGCTATATCATTGGCGGGGGGGACAGATACG. Translation: CSAISLAGGTDT. The CDR3 reads in full as CSAISLAGGTDTQYF.

Remarks on this clone: The read gets to within 3 residues of the CDR3 end, and the germline J gene fills in the rest. V is TRBV18 and J is TRBJ1-4; TRBD1 aligns across 8 bases. Losses at the gene ends were 4 bases for V and 8 bases for J; bases not matched to a gene: 3. Germline CDR1 reads KGHSH; CDR2 reads LQKENI. The CDR3 is 13 residues long. The sequenced part of the CDR3 DNA is TGTGCCAGCTCACTCCGGGACAGGGAAAAA. Protein sequence: CASSLRDREK. The full CDR3 sequence reads CASSLRDREKLFF.

Concerning this clone: The CDR3 end lies 3 residues beyond the end of the read and is filled in from the germline J gene. The chain links TRBV7-2 to TRBJ2-7; 10 positions agree with TRBD2. The V gene end was trimmed by 4 bases and the J gene end by 3 bases; junction bases not matched to a gene: 6. CDR1 is SGHTA and CDR2 is FQGNSA in the germline V gene. This CDR3 has 15 amino acids. CDR3 DNA (partial): TGTGCCAGCAGCTCCCTTGGACTAGCGGTCTACGAG. It yields the protein CASSSLGLAVYE. The CDR3 as a whole reads CASSSLGLAVYEQYF. The full variable domain, completed using reference TRBV7-2 and TRBJ2-7, is GAGVSQSPSNKVTEKGKDVELRCDPISGHTALYWYRQSLGQGLEFLIYFQGNSAPDKSGLPSDRFSAERTGGSVSTLTIQRTQQEDSAVYLCASSSLGLAVYEQYFGPGTRLTVT.

About this clone itself: The read terminates 3 residues ahead of where the CDR3 ends, so the germline J gene completes it. The chain carries TRBV29-1 and TRBJ2-2, with D possibly being TRBD1 (6 bases). Per germline, CDR1 SQVTM and CDR2 ANQGSEA. The CDR3 length is 13 residues. V lost 4 bases to trimming and J lost 5 bases, with 11 bases between them. The DNA read from the CDR3 is TGCAGCGTTGGACAGGACCGAACCGGGGAG. Its translation is CSVGQDRTGE. The full CDR3 protein is CSVGQDRTGELFF.

With regard to this clone: From the germline J gene comes the end of the CDR3, since the read stops 3 residues before it. The J gene is TRBJ1-4, the V gene TRBV5-6; possibly TRBD1 for D (6 bases). Per germline, CDR1 SGHDT and CDR2 YYEEEE. The CDR3 has 14 amino acids. The CDR3 bases that were read are TGTGCCAGCAGCTTGAGAGGGGGGGGTTCACCA. Encoded protein: CASSLRGGGSP. The entire CDR3 sequence reads CASSLRGGGSPLFF. The variable domain in full, with the rest retrieved from reference TRBV5-6 and TRBJ1-4, is DAGVTQSPTHLIKTRGQQVTLRCSPKSGHDTVSWYQQALGQGPQFIFQYYEEEERQRGNFPDRFSGHQFPNYSSELNVNALLLGDSALYLCASSLRGGGSPLFFGSGTQLSVL.

Comments on this clone: Sequencing ends 3 residues short of the CDR3 end; the germline J gene provides the rest. This chain uses TRBV24-1 with TRBJ2-3, with D perhaps TRBD2 (7 bases). Trimming cost V 1 base and J 1 base, with 11 bases left between them. The CDR3 totals 16 residues. Germline CDR1 reads KGHDR; CDR2 reads SFDVKD. Partial CDR3 DNA: TGTGCCACCAGTGATTTAGGGGGAGGGGGCACAGATACG. Protein product: CATSDLGGGGTDT. The CDR3 in its entirety is CATSDLGGGGTDTQYF.

The CDR3 sequence: CASSQGTRSGANVLFF. The CDR3 bases that were read are TGTGCCAGCAGCCAAGGGACCCGCTCTGGGGCCAACGTA. The chain combines TRBV14 with TRBJ1-4; TRBD1 is a possible D gene (5 bases). The read finishes 3 residues shy of the CDR3 end, and the germline J gene is used to complete it. The germline CDR1 and CDR2 sequences are SGHDN and FVKESK. CDR3 length: 16 residues. Together with reference TRBV14 and TRBJ1-4, the CDR3 gives the full variable domain: EAGVTQFPSHSVIEKGQTVTLRCDPISGHDNLYWYRRVMGKEIKFLLHFVKESKQDESGMPNNRFLAERTGGTYSTLKVQPAELEDSGVYFCASSQGTRSGANVLFFGSGTQLSVL.

Concerning this clone itself: Read coverage stops 3 residues before the CDR3 terminus; the germline J gene supplies the remainder. The chain links TRBV10-2 to TRBJ1-5; D remains ambiguous. Germline CDR1 is WSHSY and CDR2 is SAAADI. The CDR3 loop spans 14 amino acids. The covered CDR3 bases are TGCGCCAGCAGTGAGTCGTCAGGCTACTTACCC. This sequence encodes CASSESSGYLP. The entire CDR3 reads CASSESSGYLPQHF.

Points on this clone: Read sequence stops 3 residues before the CDR3 end, and the germline J gene provides the missing end. The chain is built from TRBV6-2 or TRBV6-3 and TRBJ1-2; 9 bases are a match to TRBD1. CDR3 length: 15 residues. V was clipped by 7 bases and J by 7 bases; unmatched bases: 13. Germline-derived CDR1 and CDR2 are MNHEY and SVGEGT. CDR3 loop: CASNERTGDPRGYTF. CDR3 DNA (partial): TGTGCCAGCAACGAGCGGACAGGGGATCCCCGTGGC.

As to this clone: The CDR3 is cut off 3 residues early in the read; its end comes from the germline J gene. The V call is TRBV7-9, the J call TRBJ2-7; no definite D call. Trimming shortened V by 3 bases and J by 6 bases, and 9 bases separated the two germline ends. This CDR3 contains 12 residues. In germline, CDR1 is SEHNR, CDR2 FQNEAQ (reference sequence). The part of the CDR3 DNA that was read is TGTGCCAGCAGCTTCCCCAAGGCCGAG. This sequence encodes CASSFPKAE. The full CDR3 protein reads CASSFPKAEQYF. The variable domain in full, completed from reference TRBV7-9 and TRBJ2-7, reads DTGVSQNPRHKITKRGQNVTFRCDPISEHNRLYWYRQTLGQGPEFLTYFQNEAQLEKSRLLSDRFSAERPKGSFSTLEIQRTEQGDSAMYLCASSFPKAEQYFGPGTRLTVT.

As for this clone: One junction end does not reproduce the germline sequence, and a read error may be involved. Read coverage stops 3 residues before the CDR3 terminus; the germline J gene supplies the remainder. The rearrangement joins TRBV7-7 to TRBJ1-1, with unresolved D. CDR3 length: 14 residues. The germline V gene encodes CDR1 SSHAT and CDR2 FNYEAQ (reference sequence). CDR3 DNA (partial): TGTGCTAGCAGCTTAGGGCTAGCGGGAGAGACA. It codes for CASSLGLAGET. The full CDR3 protein reads CASSLGLAGETAFF.

With regard to this clone: The read terminates 3 residues before the CDR3 end, so the remaining end is supplied by the germline J gene. The rearrangement uses TRBV20-1 and TRBJ2-6; TRBD1 matches 7 bases. Per germline, CDR1 DFQATT and CDR2 SNEGSKA (reference sequence). The CDR3 totals 16 residues. V dropped 0 bases and J dropped 0; count of bases not matched to a gene: 2. The CDR3 DNA, read in part, is TGCAGTGCTAGAGACAGGGGGTCCTCTGGGGCCAACGTC. Amino acid sequence: CSARDRGSSGANV. The whole CDR3 reads CSARDRGSSGANVLTF.

CDR3 bases read: TGTGCCAGCAGCTCTGACAGCGGGAGAAATTCACCC. Protein product: CASSSDSGRNSP. The CDR3 in its entirety is CASSSDSGRNSPLHF. V and J are TRBV5-6 and TRBJ1-6, with D maybe TRBD1 (5 bases). The read terminates 3 residues ahead of where the CDR3 ends, so the germline J gene completes it. This CDR3 is 15 amino acids long. V was pared by 3 bases and J by 7 bases, with 14 bases between. Germline CDR1 SGHDT, CDR2 YYEEEE. The whole variable domain, remainder taken from reference TRBV5-6 and TRBJ1-6, is DAGVTQSPTHLIKTRGQQVTLRCSPKSGHDTVSWYQQALGQGPQFIFQYYEEEERQRGNFPDRFSGHQFPNYSSELNVNALLLGDSALYLCASSSDSGRNSPLHFGNGTRLTVT.

Of note for this clone: Read coverage stops 3 residues before the CDR3 terminus; the germline J gene supplies the remainder. The genes are TRBV20-1 and TRBJ1-2; D not resolved. Trimming shortened V by 5 bases and J by 4 bases, and 14 bases separated the two germline ends. This CDR3 has 13 amino acids. The germline V gene encodes CDR1 DFQATT and CDR2 SNEGSKA (reference sequence). CDR3 sequence reads: CSAPQAGFYGYTF. Partial CDR3 DNA: TGCAGTGCTCCGCAGGCGGGATTCTATGGC.

A remark on this clone: The read ends 3 residues before the CDR3 terminus; that terminus is restored from the germline J gene. This sequence joins TRBV30 and TRBJ2-2; TRBD1 aligns across 12 bases. The germline CDR1 and CDR2 sequences are GTSNPN and SVGIG (reference sequence). The CDR3 is made up of 16 amino acids. This CDR3 reads CAWSGGQGAANEKLFF. CDR3 DNA, as far as it was read: TGTGCCTGGAGTGGGGGACAGGGGGCGGCTAATGAAAAG.

On this clone itself: It is unclear where the CDR3 begins or ends on the DNA, so no DNA is shown, and the CDR3 is as TCRdb lists it. The chain has TRBV19 and TRBJ1-3. The germline V gene encodes CDR1 LNHDA and CDR2 SQIVND (reference sequence). The CDR3 is made up of 15 amino acids, end residues included. CDR3 region: CASTSGGASGNTIYF.

To note about this clone: The read terminates 3 residues before the CDR3 end, so the remaining end is supplied by the germline J gene. The V gene is TRBV6-2 or TRBV6-3, the J gene TRBJ2-7; 7 positions match TRBD2. Germline trimming cut 0 bases from V and 6 bases from J; bases unmatched to any gene: 8. Germline V lookup: CDR1 MNHEY, CDR2 SVGEGT. This CDR3 comprises 15 residues. The CDR3 loop reads CASSYSSGDPGEQYF. The part of the CDR3 DNA that was read is TGTGCCAGCAGTTACTCGAGCGGGGACCCCGGCGAG.

By frequency, this clone is medium-sized. The CDR3 is cut off 3 residues early in the read; its end comes from the germline J gene. The chain is built from TRBV29-1 and TRBJ1-1; no definite D call. Germline lookup yields CDR1 SQVTM and CDR2 ANQGSEA. The V and J ends lost 3 bases and 1 base respectively, with 9 bases between them. This CDR3 comprises 13 residues. This CDR3 reads CSVDDKGNTEAFF. CDR3 bases read: TGCAGCGTTGATGATAAGGGGAACACTGAA.

The CDR3 bases that were read are TGTGCCAGCAGCTTAGATCCTCGGGTCTATGGC. It specifies CASSLDPRVYG. The entire CDR3 is CASSLDPRVYGYTF. The gene calls are TRBV7-9 and TRBJ1-2; no firm D call. The read terminates 3 residues before the CDR3 end, so the remaining end is supplied by the germline J gene. V shed 1 base and J shed 4 bases, with 10 bases lying between them. CDR1 and CDR2 (germline): SEHNR, FQNEAQ (reference sequence). There are 14 residues in the CDR3.

On this clone: The read gets to within 3 residues of the CDR3 end, and the germline J gene fills in the rest. This rearrangement joins TRBV2 to TRBJ1-1; D is undetermined. This CDR3 is 14 amino acids long. V was shortened by 3 bases and J by 1 base, with 9 bases between the two germline ends. CDR1 and CDR2 (germline): SNHLY, FYNNEI. The sequenced CDR3 bases are TGTGCCAGCAGTGATAGGGTCTCGAACACTGAA. Its translation: CASSDRVSNTE. The full CDR3 protein is CASSDRVSNTEAFF.

In the case of this clone: The CDR3 is cut off 3 residues early in the read; its end comes from the germline J gene. This chain links TRBV28 with TRBJ2-5; the match to TRBD2 covers 8 bases. Trimming took 5 bases from V and 0 from J; bases not matched to a gene: 11. CDR1 is MDHEN and CDR2 is SYDVKM in the germline V gene. The CDR3 runs 17 residues. Incomplete CDR3 DNA: TGTGCCAGCAGTCTCGGGGTAGCGGGGCCTTACCAAGAGACC. Translation: CASSLGVAGPYQET. In full, the CDR3 is CASSLGVAGPYQETQYF. Using reference TRBV28 and TRBJ2-5 for the parts outside the CDR3, the full variable domain is DVKVTQSSRYLVKRTGEKVFLECVQDMDHENMFWYRQDPGLGLRLIYFSYDVKMKEKGDIPEGYSVSREKKERFSLILESASTNQTSMYLCASSLGVAGPYQETQYFGPGTRLLVL.

Details on this clone: With the read ending 3 residues before the CDR3 end, the germline J gene is used to fill in that end. The V call is TRBV19, the J call TRBJ2-2; 7 positions agree with TRBD1. CDR3 length equals 13 residues. Germline V gives CDR1 LNHDA, CDR2 SQIVND (reference sequence). The sequenced part of the CDR3 DNA is TGTGCCAGTAGTAACAGGGGAGAAGAAAAG. Translation gives CASSNRGEEK. The CDR3 as a whole reads CASSNRGEEKLFF.

Worth noting for this clone: The read halts 3 residues ahead of the CDR3 end, with the missing end drawn from the germline J gene. The genes are TRBV18 and TRBJ2-3; 8 nucleotides agree with TRBD1. The J segment lost 0 bases and the V segment lost 6 bases, leaving 5 bases of the junction unmatched. This CDR3 contains 15 residues. Germline CDR1 reads KGHSH; CDR2 reads LQKENI. The part of the CDR3 DNA that was read is TGTGCCAGCTCCGACAGGGGAACTAGCACAGATACG. This codes for CASSDRGTSTDT. The entire CDR3 protein reads CASSDRGTSTDTQYF.

About this clone itself: Sequencing ends 3 residues short of the CDR3 end; the germline J gene provides the rest. The chain links TRBV11-3 to TRBJ2-1, with D possibly being TRBD2 (7 bases). This CDR3 is built from 15 residues. With 5 bases removed from V and 7 bases from J, the gap between germline ends came to 18 bases. The germline CDR1 and CDR2 sequences are SGHNT and YENEEA. The sequenced CDR3 bases are TGTGCCAGCAGCCCGACATCGGGGGGCATTAATGAG. It codes for CASSPTSGGINE. The complete CDR3 protein is CASSPTSGGINEQFF.

This clone counts as medium-sized (0.01 to 0.1%) by frequency. The read ends 3 residues early relative to the CDR3; the germline J gene fills the gap. This rearrangement joins TRBV7-3 to TRBJ2-3; D uncertain. This CDR3 region has 13 residues. The germline CDR1 and CDR2 sequences are SGHTA and FQGTGA. The germline V and J ends were trimmed by 5 bases and 6 bases, with 12 bases remaining between them. CDR3 DNA, as far as it was read: TGTGCCAGCAGCGCTAACCAAGGGGATACG. It codes for CASSANQGDT. The CDR3 reads in full as CASSANQGDTQYF.

To note about this clone: Coverage ceases 3 residues before the CDR3 finishes, and the germline J gene fills in the end. The chain has TRBV5-5 and TRBJ1-2; a possible D gene is TRBD1 (5 bases). CDR3 length equals 15 residues. Germline CDR1 and CDR2: SGHKS and YYEKEE (reference sequence). The germline V and J ends were trimmed by 0 bases and 0 bases, with 9 bases remaining between them. Incomplete CDR3 DNA: TGTGCCAGCAGCTTGGTCCGACAGACTAACTATGGC. Translating it yields CASSLVRQTNYG. The whole CDR3 sequence is CASSLVRQTNYGYTF. Full variable domain (missing parts from reference TRBV5-5 and TRBJ1-2): DAGVTQSPTHLIKTRGQQVTLRCSPISGHKSVSWYQQVLGQGPQFIFQYYEKEERGRGNFPDRFSARQFPNYSSELNVNALLLGDSALYLCASSLVRQTNYGYTFGSGTRLTVV.

With respect to this clone: The read ends 3 residues before the CDR3 terminus; that terminus is restored from the germline J gene. V gene TRBV29-1 combines with J gene TRBJ1-1; 8 bases agree with TRBD1. This CDR3 has 12 residues. Germline assignment: CDR1 SQVTM and CDR2 ANQGSEA. The sequenced part of the CDR3 DNA is TGCAGTGTTCTACAGGGGGGCACTGAA. It codes for CSVLQGGTE. The whole CDR3 protein reads CSVLQGGTEAFF.

In the case of this clone: The read stops 3 residues short of the end of the CDR3; the missing end is completed from the germline J gene. This sequence joins TRBV7-8 and TRBJ2-1; TRBD2 agrees at 7 bases. The CDR3 extends over 15 amino acids. J was trimmed by 6 bases and V by 5 bases; bases with no gene match: 10. Germline CDR1 reads SGHVS; CDR2 reads FQNEAQ. The CDR3 loop reads CASSRAGLGANEQFF. The sequenced part of the CDR3 DNA is TGTGCCAGCAGCCGAGCCGGACTAGGTGCCAATGAG.